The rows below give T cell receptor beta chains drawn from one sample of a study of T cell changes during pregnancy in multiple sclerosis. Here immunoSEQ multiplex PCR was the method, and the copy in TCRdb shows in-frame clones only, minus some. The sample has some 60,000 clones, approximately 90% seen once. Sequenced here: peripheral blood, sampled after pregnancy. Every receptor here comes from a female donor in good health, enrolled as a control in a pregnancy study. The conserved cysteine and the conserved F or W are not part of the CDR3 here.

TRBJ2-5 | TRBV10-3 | AISGTSGRETQY
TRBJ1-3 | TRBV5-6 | ASSLAGGRTSGNTIY
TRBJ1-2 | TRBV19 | ASKQGTGPNGYT
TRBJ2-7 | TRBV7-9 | ASSSSGGSSYEQY
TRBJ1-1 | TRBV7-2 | ASSPRLGAPEAF
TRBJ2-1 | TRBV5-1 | ASTLRSGGVYNEQF
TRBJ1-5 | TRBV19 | ASSIGHSNQPQH
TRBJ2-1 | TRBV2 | ASKKGANNEQF
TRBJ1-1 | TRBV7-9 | ASSLEAGVKGTEAF
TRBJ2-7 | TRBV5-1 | ASSLGTGGYEQY
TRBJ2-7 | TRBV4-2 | ASSLTGVSDEQY
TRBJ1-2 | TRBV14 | ASSQSVIQGSGYT
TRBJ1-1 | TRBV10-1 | ASPSIPCEIGGRIEAF
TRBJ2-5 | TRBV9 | ASSSPDRGHEGAQY
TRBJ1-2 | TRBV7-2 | ASSLGGTASNYGYT
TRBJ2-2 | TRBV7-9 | ASSLPRGTGRTNTGELF
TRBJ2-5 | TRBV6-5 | ASKPSGYDLQTQY
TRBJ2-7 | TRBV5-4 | ASSSAYEQY
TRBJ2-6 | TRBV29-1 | SVGVYSSGANVLT
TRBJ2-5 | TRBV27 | ASSRTIQETQY
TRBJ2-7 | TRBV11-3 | ASSPGTEYEQY
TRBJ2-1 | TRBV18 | ASSPRLTTGTDEQF
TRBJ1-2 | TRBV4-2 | ASSQEGQGYGYT
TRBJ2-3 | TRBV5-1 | ASSLATSGRRDTQY
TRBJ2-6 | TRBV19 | ASTDFSGQSSYGANVLT
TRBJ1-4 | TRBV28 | ASSGRDSTNEKLF
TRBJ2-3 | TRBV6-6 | ASSPRIAATDTQY
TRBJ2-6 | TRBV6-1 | ASSFYRSGANVLT
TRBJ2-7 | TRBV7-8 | ASSLIQSSYEQY
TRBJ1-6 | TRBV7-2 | ASSLQGTGNSPLH
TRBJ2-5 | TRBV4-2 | ASSQSWQGGETQY